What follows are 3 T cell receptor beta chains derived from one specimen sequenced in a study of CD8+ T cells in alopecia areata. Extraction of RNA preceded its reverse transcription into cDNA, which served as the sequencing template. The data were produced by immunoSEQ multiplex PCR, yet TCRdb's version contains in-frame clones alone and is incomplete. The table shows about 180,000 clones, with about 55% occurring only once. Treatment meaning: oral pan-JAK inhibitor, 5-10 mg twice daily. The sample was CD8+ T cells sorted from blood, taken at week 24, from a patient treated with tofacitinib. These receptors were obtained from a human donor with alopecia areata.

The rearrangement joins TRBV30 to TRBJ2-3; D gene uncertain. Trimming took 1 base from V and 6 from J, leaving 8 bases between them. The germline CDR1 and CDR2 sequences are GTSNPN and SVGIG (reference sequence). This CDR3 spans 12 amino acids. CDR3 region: CAWSAIGDTQYF. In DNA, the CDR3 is TGTGCCTGGAGTGCCATCGGGGATACGCAGTATTTT.

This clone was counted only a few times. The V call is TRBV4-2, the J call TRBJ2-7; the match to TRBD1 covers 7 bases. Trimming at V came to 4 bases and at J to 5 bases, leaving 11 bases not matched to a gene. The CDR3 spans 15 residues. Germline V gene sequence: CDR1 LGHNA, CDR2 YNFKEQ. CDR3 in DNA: TGTGCCAGCAGCCCCGGGACAGACCCGACCAACGAGCAGTACTTC. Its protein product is CASSPGTDPTNEQYF.

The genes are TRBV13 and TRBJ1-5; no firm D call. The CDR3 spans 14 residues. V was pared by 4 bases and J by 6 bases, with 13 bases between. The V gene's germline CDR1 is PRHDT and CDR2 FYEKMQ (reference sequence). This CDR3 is CASSSSSVAQPQHF. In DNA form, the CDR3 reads TGTGCCAGCAGCTCCAGCAGCGTCGCTCAGCCCCAGCATTTT.